Below, 11 T cell receptor beta chains from the same sample are listed, as sequenced in a study of blood T cell repertoires in COVID-19. The protocol was immunoSEQ multiplex PCR, while the TCRdb copy is restricted to in-frame clones and leaves out a portion. The sample has about 250,000 clones; about 90% are singletons. Sequenced: PBMCs or T cells enriched from blood (not recorded which). The receptors stem from a woman between 40 and 55 years old who had been exposed to COVID-19.

The chain joins TRBV7-9 to TRBJ1-5; TRBD1 is a possible D gene (5 bases). Germline loops: CDR1 SEHNR, CDR2 FQNEAQ (reference sequence). The length of the CDR3 is 15 residues. Between the trimmed V and J ends, which lost 3 bases and 4 bases, there was a span of 13 bases. This chain's CDR3 is CASSLGWGVNQPQHF. CDR3 DNA: TGTGCCAGCAGCTTGGGATGGGGGGTTAATCAGCCCCAGCATTTT.

This chain connects TRBV4-3 to TRBJ2-3; 7 bases map to TRBD2. Germline V gene sequence: CDR1 LGHNA, CDR2 YSLEER. This CDR3 has 16 residues. With V trimmed by 0 bases and J by 0 bases, 3 bases remained unmatched. CDR3 amino acids: CASSQESAGSTDTQYF. CDR3 sequence (DNA): TGCGCCAGCAGCCAAGAATCAGCGGGGAGCACAGATACGCAGTATTTT.

This clone was counted only a few times. The CDR3 coding sequence is TGTGCCAGCAGCTCGAGACAGGGGGGTTTCGAGCAGTACTTC. This encodes CASSSRQGGFEQYF. The chain has TRBV9 and TRBJ2-7; 9 bases line up with TRBD1. V was pared by 4 bases and J by 6 bases, with 8 bases of the junction left unmatched. Germline assignment: CDR1 SGDLS and CDR2 YYNGEE. This CDR3 comprises 14 residues.

The V gene is TRBV27, the J gene TRBJ2-3; 8 bases map to TRBD1. With V trimmed by 4 bases and J by 4 bases, 7 bases remained unmatched. Germline lookup yields CDR1 MNHEY and CDR2 SMNVEV (reference sequence). The CDR3 spans 15 residues. The CDR3 DNA follows: TGTGCCAGCAGTTGGAGGCAGGGGGCTCCAGATACGCAGTATTTT. As protein: CASSWRQGAPDTQYF.

This clone has just one count. V usage is TRBV19 and J usage is TRBJ1-5, with 9 bases aligning to TRBD1. The CDR3 is 17 amino acids. J was trimmed by 4 bases and V by 5 bases; bases with no gene match: 12. CDR1 is LNHDA and CDR2 is SQIVND in the germline V gene (reference sequence). CDR3 region: CASSHLRYRGQNQPQHF. The CDR3, as DNA: TGTGCCAGTAGTCACCTCAGATACAGGGGGCAGAATCAGCCCCAGCATTTT.

The V and J genes are TRBV6-5 and TRBJ1-4; weak D call: TRBD1 (6 bases). The CDR3 is 12 residues long. Germline loops: CDR1 MNHEY, CDR2 SVGAGI. V was clipped by 0 bases and J by 11 bases, with 7 bases between them. The DNA of the CDR3 is TGTGCCAGCAGTTACTCAAGGGGGAAACTGTTTTTT. Translated, it gives CASSYSRGKLFF.

This clone was recorded once. This chain joins TRBV3-1 (or the pseudogene TRBV3-2) and TRBJ1-1; D is possibly TRBD1 (6 bases). Germline loops: CDR1 LGHDT, CDR2 YNNKEL (reference sequence). The length of the CDR3 is 16 residues. V dropped 0 bases and J dropped 4 bases, with 15 bases sitting between them. CDR3 amino acids: CASSQDLAGQTTEAFF. The CDR3 DNA follows: TGTGCCAGCAGCCAAGACCTTGCCGGACAGACCACTGAAGCTTTCTTT.

With regard to this clone: Sequence at one end of the junction differs from germline and may be a read error. The chain is built from TRBV12-3 or TRBV12-4 and TRBJ2-6, with 8 bases identical to TRBD2. The CDR3 is made up of 12 amino acids. CDR3 DNA sequence: TGTGCCAGCAGTCCCCAGGGGACTAGTATCTCTTTC. Protein product: CASSPQGTSISF.

The chain is built from TRBV30 and TRBJ1-2; D may be TRBD1 (5 bases). The V gene lost 0 bases and the J gene lost 6 bases, with 17 bases spanning the gap. The germline gives CDR1 GTSNPN, CDR2 SVGIG (reference sequence). The CDR3 length is 15 residues. The CDR3 loop reads CAWSVQGRVVDGYTF. CDR3 nucleotide sequence: TGTGCCTGGAGTGTTCAAGGCAGGGTCGTAGATGGCTACACCTTC.

The rearrangement links TRBV28 to TRBJ2-7; D may be TRBD1 (6 bases). Deletions cut 4 bases from V and 2 bases from J, with 15 bases between. Per the germline V gene, CDR1 is MDHEN and CDR2 is SYDVKM. CDR3 length equals 15 residues. CDR3 in amino acids: CASSSPGTKAYEQYV. CDR3 DNA: TGTGCCAGCAGTTCACCCGGGACAAAAGCCTACGAGCAGTACGTC.

V and J are TRBV5-4 and TRBJ2-2; 8 bases are shared with TRBD1. V shed 4 bases and J 5 bases; nucleotides not matched to a gene: 7. The germline V gene has CDR1 SGHNT and CDR2 YYREEE (reference sequence). The CDR3 loop spans 15 amino acids. In nucleotides, the CDR3 is TGTGCCAGCAGCCTACAGGGGGTAGGGACCGGGGAGCTGTTTTTT. Amino acid sequence: CASSLQGVGTGELFF.